The 15 T cell receptor beta chains below were found in one sample sequenced in a study of CD8+ T cells in alopecia areata. Once RNA had been extracted, it was reverse transcribed into cDNA to act as the sequencing template. Generated by immunoSEQ multiplex PCR, the TCRdb table keeps only in-frame clones and is missing some. Of 75,000 to 100,000 clones listed, roughly two fifths are singletons. Material for sequencing was CD4+ T cells sorted from blood. The receptor source for this set is a human donor with alopecia areata.

This clone showed up just a few times. The J gene is TRBJ1-6, the V gene TRBV30; D is possibly TRBD1 (5 bases). CDR3 size: 13 residues. CDR1 is GTSNPN and CDR2 is SVGIG in the germline V gene (reference sequence). V was clipped by 4 bases and J by 8 bases, with 12 bases between them. The CDR3 is CAWTSGPHSPLHF. The CDR3 coding sequence is TGTGCCTGGACCTCGGGACCCCATTCACCCCTCCACTTT.

As regards this clone: The same CDR3 is also encoded by other DNA sequences in this sample. The chain combines TRBV29-1 with TRBJ1-1; no definite D call. There are 12 residues in the CDR3. V was pared by 6 bases and J by 0 bases, with 8 bases between. Germline V gene data show CDR1 as SQVTM and CDR2 as ANQGSEA. In DNA form, the CDR3 reads TGCAGCGTGGGCCCCATGAACACTGAAGCTTTCTTT. This codes for CSVGPMNTEAFF. The variable domain in full, with the rest retrieved from reference TRBV29-1 and TRBJ1-1, is SAVISQKPSRDICQRGTSLTIQCQVDSQVTMMFWYRQQPGQSLTLIATANQGSEATYESGFVIDKFPISRPNLTFSTLTVSNMSPEDSSIYLCSVGPMNTEAFFGQGTRLTVV.

The chain combines TRBV6-1 with TRBJ2-3; no reliable D call. CDR1 and CDR2 (germline): MNHNS, SASEGT. Trimming removed 3 bases from V and 3 bases from J, with 10 bases in between. The CDR3 runs to 14 residues. The CDR3: CASSDFPQTDTQYF. CDR3 sequence (DNA): TGTGCCAGCAGTGATTTCCCCCAAACAGATACGCAGTATTTT.

This clone was observed a few times. This chain links TRBV29-1 with TRBJ1-5; D unclear. There are 13 residues in the CDR3. The V end was cut by 6 bases, the J end by 0 bases, with 9 bases between. In germline, CDR1 is SQVTM, CDR2 ANQGSEA. The CDR3 here is CSVADNSNQPQHF. CDR3 DNA: TGCAGCGTCGCCGACAATAGCAATCAGCCCCAGCATTTT.

This clone was counted a few times. The V call is TRBV29-1, the J call TRBJ2-7, with TRBD1 identical over 11 bases. CDR1 is SQVTM and CDR2 is ANQGSEA in the germline V gene. The CDR3 has 12 residues. The V gene end was trimmed by 6 bases and the J gene end by 5 bases; junction bases not matched to a gene: 3. CDR3 in DNA: TGCAGCGTAGGACAGGGGGCAAACGAGCAGTACTTC. It yields the protein CSVGQGANEQYF.

The V gene is TRBV11-3, the J gene TRBJ2-1; no clear D. Between the trimmed V and J ends, which lost 5 bases and 7 bases, there was a span of 9 bases. The CDR3 runs 12 residues. CDR1 SGHNT and CDR2 YENEEA come from the germline V gene. CDR3 region: CASSPGINEQFF. DNA of the CDR3: TGTGCCAGCAGCCCCGGCATTAATGAGCAGTTCTTC.

This clone was seen a few times. This chain uses TRBV4-3 with TRBJ2-7; D might be TRBD2 (6 bases). The CDR3 loop spans 15 amino acids. The germline V and J ends were trimmed by 8 bases and 0 bases, with 17 bases remaining between them. CDR1 is LGHNA and CDR2 is YSLEER in the germline V gene. This CDR3 is CASARSGTDSYEQYF. DNA of the CDR3: TGCGCCAGCGCCAGATCGGGGACTGACTCCTACGAGCAGTACTTC.

This clone showed up just a few times. The chain links TRBV29-1 to TRBJ2-3; either TRBD1 or TRBD2 may fit D (5 bases each). The V end was cut by 4 bases, the J end by 6 bases, with 14 bases between. The germline CDR1 and CDR2 sequences are SQVTM and ANQGSEA. CDR3 length: 13 amino acids. The CDR3 nucleotides are TGCAGCGTTGGACTACGGGGACCCGATACGCAGTATTTT. Translation gives CSVGLRGPDTQYF.

This clone was seen only a few times. This sequence joins TRBV29-1 and TRBJ2-2; tentative D call: TRBD1 (5 bases). Germline CDR1 SQVTM, CDR2 ANQGSEA. The CDR3 is 14 residues long. V dropped 5 bases and J dropped 4 bases, with 14 bases sitting between them. The DNA for the CDR3 is TGCAGCGTTTTGTCCAGGACAAGCACCGGGGAGCTGTTTTTT. Translating it yields CSVLSRTSTGELFF.

The chain links TRBV29-1 to TRBJ2-7, with D unresolved. The germline CDR1 and CDR2 sequences are SQVTM and ANQGSEA. V lost 5 bases and J lost 0, with 2 bases in between. This CDR3 region has 10 residues. CDR3: CSVSSYEQYF. Here the CDR3 DNA reads TGCAGCGTTTCCTCCTACGAGCAGTACTTC.

This clone was observed a few times. The chain has TRBV28 and TRBJ2-3; either TRBD1 or TRBD2 may supply D (6 bases each). This CDR3 has 12 amino acids. CDR1 and CDR2 (germline): MDHEN, SYDVKM. Trimming stripped 7 bases from V and 9 bases from J, with 14 bases between. Here the CDR3 reads CASTTGAQTQYF. CDR3 DNA: TGTGCCAGCACAACGGGGGCCCAAACGCAGTATTTT.

This rearrangement joins TRBV29-1 to TRBJ2-1; D assignment may be TRBD1 or TRBD2 (7 bases each). V lost 7 bases and J lost 5, with 15 bases in between. CDR3 length: 13 residues. CDR1 is SQVTM, CDR2 ANQGSEA, per germline. The chain's CDR3 is CSARQGGDNEQFF. In DNA form, the CDR3 reads TGCAGCGCGCGACAGGGAGGGGACAATGAGCAGTTCTTC.

V gene TRBV29-1 combines with J gene TRBJ2-2, with D unresolved. V was shortened by 0 bases and J by 4 bases, with 9 bases between the two germline ends. The CDR3 is 14 amino acids. CDR1 and CDR2 from the germline V gene are SQVTM and ANQGSEA. The DNA of the CDR3 is TGCAGCGTTGAAGATTCTCGGGCCACCGGGGAGCTGTTTTTT. This gives the protein CSVEDSRATGELFF.

V usage is TRBV4-1 and J usage is TRBJ2-3, with D uncertain. Germline CDR1 is MGHRA and CDR2 is YSYEKL. Trimming left V 4 bases short and J 3 bases short, with 8 bases between. This CDR3 has 13 residues. The CDR3 DNA reads as TGCGCCAGCAGCCTTCGGACGACAGATACGCAGTATTTT. It yields the protein CASSLRTTDTQYF.

The rearrangement links TRBV29-1 to TRBJ2-7; D unresolved. Trimming took 3 bases from V and 3 from J, leaving 12 bases between them. The CDR3 loop spans 13 amino acids. Germline V lookup: CDR1 SQVTM, CDR2 ANQGSEA. CDR3 DNA sequence: TGCAGCGTTGAGGCAGGAGATCTCTACGAGCAGTACTTC. Translated, it gives CSVEAGDLYEQYF.